The text below deals with one T cell receptor (beta chain). This clone was seen only once. Its binding antigen is unknown. The input lacks base qualities; no much larger clone sits a single base away. These data belong to a study of cytomegalovirus exposure and HLA in healthy donors (dated by TCRdb to about 2017). Context from the whole study: According to an earlier analysis of 550 to 750 of the donors, about 179 million T cells yielded 95 million to 140 million unique TCR beta sequences and 276 Gb of sequence data. A later genetic analysis used genome-wide SNP genotypes for about 55% of the 666 donors, treating that subset as a discovery cohort. All discovery cohort repertoires had been generated using a single sequencing platform. HLA typing included class I and class II loci at four-digit resolution. Roughly five DR-DQ haplotypes were treated as single units for association and clustering because of strong linkage in the cohort. In the later analysis, no new phenotypic data were used to find candidate immune exposures; instead, reliance was placed on TCR beta sequences and their occurrence across donors. An early release that covered around 590 HLA-typed donors contained approximately 300 gigabases of sequencing data and 70 million to 100 million unique TCR sequences. Donor age, sex, ethnicity and CMV serostatus were collected together with the repertoire data. An earlier analysis of 450 to 750 of the donors used high-throughput TCR beta sequencing to judge whether each TCR beta V gene segment behaved as functional or pseudogenic. Across some 400 genotyped donors of the cohort, an average of approximately 240,000 unique TCR beta nucleotide sequences per donor were sequenced, and roughly 20% of those sequences were non-productive. Along with the approximately 620-subject first cohort, a separate validation cohort of 120 different subjects was used. To predict cytomegalovirus infection status, the study brought together high-throughput TCR immunosequencing, statistical association of individual TCRs with disease status, and machine learning. In a later analysis, previously published TCR beta repertoires from fewer than 750 donors were re-analyzed and high-resolution HLA genotyping was added so that TCR occurrence patterns could be studied. The study was designed to test whether signatures of past pathogen exposure could be identified by cataloging public T cell receptors. The genetic ancestry cluster associated with self-reported Caucasian donors included about 84% of the 300 to 400 genotyped donors. The study used immunosequencing to profile the T cell repertoires of several hundred subjects and linked those repertoires to cytomegalovirus serostatus. The number of donors typed differed by locus, with roughly 629-640 for A, B, C, DRB1 and DQB1, more than 500 for DQA1, 600 to 610 for DPA1, and approximately 470 for DPB1.

In total, roughly 710 healthy bone marrow donors made up the cohort. All cohort members were sampled while nominally healthy, although unrecorded immune exposures were likely present. The donor tested CMV seropositive and was one of the 289 seropositive cohort members. A peripheral blood sample was provided by each donor, and peripheral blood mononuclear cells were used for TCR beta sequencing. The Qiagen DNeasy Blood Extraction Kit was used to extract genomic DNA from the blood cell samples. Points the paper makes about the study in general: Because some donors lacked HLA typing at each locus, the association tests relied only on the typed subset. A cluster of highly shared sequence variants was judged likely to be a technical artifact of the sequencing pipeline. A further reported finding was that TCR beta sequences accurately predicted the HLA-A and HLA-B alleles for most subjects in the first cohort. In vitro tests confirmed that three of the cytomegalovirus-associated TCR beta chains recognize cytomegalovirus antigens. The authors suggested that the approach could potentially be generalized to other disease states and immunological phenotypes. In a later analysis, several top co-occurrence clusters were reported to appear linked to parvovirus B19, influenza, CMV and Epstein-Barr virus. Across donors, most TCR sequences were observed very rarely, whereas some public TCRs were present in many individuals. Correlated functional status among segregating V segments might reflect linkage disequilibrium, but an unknown experimental factor could not be ruled out. The 87-base-pair reads could not distinguish some IMGT-functional V segments, including TRBV6-2 and TRBV6-3, so those segments were excluded. The only immune exposure information available for the cohort was CMV serostatus. Only TCR beta chains were sequenced in this cohort, and the absence of alpha or paired-chain data limited detectable features. When HLA alleles, especially DR and DQ, strongly co-occurred, TCR associations were difficult to assign to individual alleles. In both the original and validation cohorts, the classifier was reported to diagnose cytomegalovirus status with high specificity and sensitivity. Because counts were too low, more than 15 rarely observed V segments, including chromosome 9 orphons, were left out of the earlier analysis of a few hundred of the donors. According to a later analysis, TCR association rates differed among HLA loci, with DRB1 alleles showing the most associated TCRs and HLA-C alleles showing the fewest. In a later genetic analysis, fewer N-insertions in productive TCRs were reported among donors in an Asian-associated ancestry cluster than the approximately 710-donor mean. According to a later analysis, most CMV-associated TCR beta chains appeared to be HLA-restricted, and the HLA associations seemed to be driven largely by CMV exposure. In an earlier analysis of 587 of the donors, most TCR beta V segments appeared in productive rearrangements about 90% or about 30% of the time, broadly matching IMGT annotations. In a later analysis, about 16,000 TCR beta sequences were associated with specific HLA alleles at a false discovery rate of 0.05. Roughly uniform sequencing depth across donors was assumed in presence/absence analyses, although this assumption may not hold. Compared with equally common non-associated chains, HLA-associated TCR beta chains in a later analysis were more clonally expanded and had lower generation probabilities. V-gene and J-gene trimming of TCR beta chains was associated with a missense DCLRE1C variant in a later genetic analysis, and the association was replicated in an independent cohort. The study gave a list of 150 to 200 TCR beta chains associated with cytomegalovirus.

Including the terminal cysteine and phenylalanine, the CDR3 comprises 21 residues. The DNA shown is the 63-base CDR3, in frame from base 1. Compared with germline, V lacks 2 bases and J lacks 3 bases; bases without a gene match: 19. The germline V gene yields SGHVS for CDR1 and FNYEAQ for CDR2. To prepare the library, the immunoSEQ multiplex PCR assay was applied. The multiplex PCR relied on a mix of 60 forward primers for TCR Vbeta segments and 13 reverse primers for TCR Jbeta segments. The CDR3 region of rearranged TCR beta genes was amplified from genomic DNA with a multiplex PCR assay. On the Illumina HiSeq System, the amplified TCR beta libraries were sequenced as 87-base-pair reads. The paper's data handling went like this. In a later analysis, some 80 million unique TCR beta chains were counted across the approximately 620 repertoires, and roughly 9.9 million of these chains were shared by at least two donors. Raw reads were error-corrected and collapsed into unique sequences by a nearest-neighbor algorithm in which closely related sequences were merged to remove PCR and sequencing errors. V, D and J gene segments were assigned by aligning CDR3 sequences to IMGT reference sequences. Each retained sequence needed at least a six-nucleotide match to both a V gene segment and a J gene segment. A rearrangement was called productive if the CDR3 had no stop codons and remained in frame with V and J, and every other rearrangement was called non-productive. CDR3 was defined according to IMGT convention as the region running from the second conserved V-encoded cysteine to the conserved J-encoded phenylalanine. The earlier analysis of 587 of the donors excluded sequences that lacked an unambiguous match to a single V gene segment. An earlier analysis of under 750 of the donors called V segments functional above 56.7% productive rearrangements and segregating when the between-donor standard deviation exceeded 5%. A statistical classification framework was built for diagnosing cytomegalovirus status from the catalog of TCR beta chain sequences. A later analysis assigned V and J genes by comparing TCR nucleotide sequences with IMGT/GENE-DB human TR gene sequences. Using the TCRdist pipeline, a later analysis assigned CDR3 sequences along with most-parsimonious VDJ recombination scenarios. In a later analysis, each TCR beta chain was defined by its CDR3 amino acid sequence together with its V-gene family, and reads without a unique V-gene family were excluded. A later analysis removed 592 highly shared, low-generation-probability nucleotide sequences to deal with suspected cross-contamination and a sequencing artifact. In a later analysis, a clonal expansion index was calculated for each public chain from normalized within-repertoire ranks of inferred template counts. In a later analysis, generation probabilities were computed using a VDJ recombination model fitted to out-of-frame rearrangements, and the results were checked against IGoR. A later analysis scored TCR-TCR, TCR-HLA and TCR-CMV co-occurrence with hypergeometric tests, applying a repertoire-size bias correction to TCR pairs. To estimate false discovery rates, a later analysis permuted the HLA or CMV assignments 20 times. In a later analysis, co-occurring TCRs were grouped using DBSCAN, and TCRdist sequence similarity was added for clustering within HLA-allele-positive subsets. For co-occurrence clustering, repertoires with fewer than 30,000 or more than 120,000 public chains were excluded, along with roughly five repertoires with anomalous nucleotide sharing. TCRdb limited this immuneACCESS table to in-frame rearrangements with V and J called. A share of clones is missing; checked studies link under half to unresolved V genes, and the rest is unexplained. Clone size and the V and J calls come from that table; the DNA yielded D and trimming. For this sample the table gives about 94,000 clones, of which under 80% were detected only once. The leading ten clones occupy roughly 7% of the sample.

Sequenced material: PBMCs. The rearrangement combines TRBV7-6 with TRBJ2-7, and 13 junctional nucleotides match TRBD2. The TCR was taken from a man aged 35 to 55 in good health and CMV-seropositive. The CDR3: CASSLPTITGLAGDKGYEQYF. In nucleotide form, the sequence is TGTGCCAGCAGCTTACCCACAATCACTGGACTAGCGGGAGATAAAGGCTACGAGCAGTACTTC.